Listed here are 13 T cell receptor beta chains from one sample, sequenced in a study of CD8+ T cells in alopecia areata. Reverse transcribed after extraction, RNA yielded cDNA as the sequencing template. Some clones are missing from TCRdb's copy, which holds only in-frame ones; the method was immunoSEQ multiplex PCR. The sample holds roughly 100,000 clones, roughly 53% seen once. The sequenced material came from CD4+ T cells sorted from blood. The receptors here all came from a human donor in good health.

The CDR3 bases are TGTGCCAGCTCTGAGGGCGGGAACACTGAAGCTTTCTTT. Residues: CASSEGGNTEAFF. The rearrangement links TRBV18 to TRBJ1-1; D is unclear. The CDR3 spans 13 residues. Trimming left V 6 bases short and J 1 base short, with 9 bases between. Germline lookup yields CDR1 KGHSH and CDR2 LQKENI.

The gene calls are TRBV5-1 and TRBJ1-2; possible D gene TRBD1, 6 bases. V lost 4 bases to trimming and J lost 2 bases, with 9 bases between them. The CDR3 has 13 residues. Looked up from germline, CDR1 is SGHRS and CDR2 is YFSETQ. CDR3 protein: CASSPTGNYGYTF. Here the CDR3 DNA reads TGCGCCAGCAGCCCCACAGGGAACTATGGCTACACCTTC.

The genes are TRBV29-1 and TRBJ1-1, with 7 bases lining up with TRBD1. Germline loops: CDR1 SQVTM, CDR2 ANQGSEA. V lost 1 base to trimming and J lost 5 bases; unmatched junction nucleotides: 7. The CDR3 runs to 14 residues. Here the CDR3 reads CSVEALTGRTEAFF. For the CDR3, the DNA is TGCAGCGTTGAAGCGCTGACAGGGAGGACTGAAGCTTTCTTT. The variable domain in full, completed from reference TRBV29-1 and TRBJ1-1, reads SAVISQKPSRDICQRGTSLTIQCQVDSQVTMMFWYRQQPGQSLTLIATANQGSEATYESGFVIDKFPISRPNLTFSTLTVSNMSPEDSSIYLCSVEALTGRTEAFFGQGTRLTVV.

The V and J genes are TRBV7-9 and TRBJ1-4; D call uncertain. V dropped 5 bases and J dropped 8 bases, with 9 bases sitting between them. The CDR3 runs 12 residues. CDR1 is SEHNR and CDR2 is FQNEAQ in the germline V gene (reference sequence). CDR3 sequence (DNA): TGTGCCAGCAGCCTCGAACCCGAAAAACTGTTTTTT. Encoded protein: CASSLEPEKLFF.

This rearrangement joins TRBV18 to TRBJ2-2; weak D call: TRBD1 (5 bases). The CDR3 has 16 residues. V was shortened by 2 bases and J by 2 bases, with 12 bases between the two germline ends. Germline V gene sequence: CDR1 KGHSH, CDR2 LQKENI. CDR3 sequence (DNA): TGTGCCAGCTCACCAGAACAGGCACCTAACACCGGGGAGCTGTTTTTT. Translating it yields CASSPEQAPNTGELFF.

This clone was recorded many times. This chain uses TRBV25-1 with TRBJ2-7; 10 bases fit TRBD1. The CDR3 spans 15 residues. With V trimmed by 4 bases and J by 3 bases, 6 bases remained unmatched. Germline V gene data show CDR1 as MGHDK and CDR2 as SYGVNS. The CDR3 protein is CASSGGQGGFYEQYF. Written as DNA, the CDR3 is TGTGCCAGCAGTGGTGGACAGGGGGGTTTCTACGAGCAGTACTTC.

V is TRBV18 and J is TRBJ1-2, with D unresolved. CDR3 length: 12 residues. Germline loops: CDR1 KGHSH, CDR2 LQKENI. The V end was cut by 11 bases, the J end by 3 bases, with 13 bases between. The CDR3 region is CASRTVDYGYTF. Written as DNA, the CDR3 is TGTGCCTCGCGGACGGTAGACTATGGCTACACCTTC.

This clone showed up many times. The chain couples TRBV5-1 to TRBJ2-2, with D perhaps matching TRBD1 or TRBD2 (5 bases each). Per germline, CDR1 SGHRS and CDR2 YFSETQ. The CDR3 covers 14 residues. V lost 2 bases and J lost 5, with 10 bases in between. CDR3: CASSFLGETGELFF. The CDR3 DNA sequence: TGCGCCAGCAGCTTCCTGGGGGAAACCGGGGAGCTGTTTTTT. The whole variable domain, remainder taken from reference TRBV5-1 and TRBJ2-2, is KAGVTQTPRYLIKTRGQQVTLSCSPISGHRSVSWYQQTPGQGLQFLFEYFSETQRNKGNFPGRFSGRQFSNSRSEMNVSTLELGDSALYLCASSFLGETGELFFGEGSRLTVL.

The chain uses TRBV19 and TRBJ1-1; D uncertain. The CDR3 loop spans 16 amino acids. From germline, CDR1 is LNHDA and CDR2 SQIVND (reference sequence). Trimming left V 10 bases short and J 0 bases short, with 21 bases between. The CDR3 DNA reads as TGTGCCACCTCACCGGCGGCAGGTACTATGAACACTGAAGCTTTCTTT. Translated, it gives CATSPAAGTMNTEAFF.

CDR3 in DNA: TGTGCCAGCAGCTTGGACAGGGGCACAGATACGCAGTATTTT. Translating it yields CASSLDRGTDTQYF. V and J are TRBV5-4 and TRBJ2-3; maybe TRBD1 (6 bases). In germline, CDR1 is SGHNT, CDR2 YYREEE (reference sequence). Trimming left V 0 bases short and J 1 base short, with 6 bases between. There are 14 residues in the CDR3. Full variable domain (rest looked up from reference TRBV5-4 and TRBJ2-3): ETGVTQSPTHLIKTRGQQVTLRCSSQSGHNTVSWYQQALGQGPQFIFQYYREEENGRGNFPPRFSGLQFPNYSSELNVNALELDDSALYLCASSLDRGTDTQYFGPGTRLTVL.

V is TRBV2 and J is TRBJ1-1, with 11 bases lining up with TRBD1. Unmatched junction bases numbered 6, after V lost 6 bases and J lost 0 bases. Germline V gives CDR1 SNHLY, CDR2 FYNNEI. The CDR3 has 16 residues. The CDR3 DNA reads TGTGCCAGCAGCCGGGACAGGGGGTCGATGAACACTGAAGCTTTCTTT. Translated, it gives CASSRDRGSMNTEAFF.

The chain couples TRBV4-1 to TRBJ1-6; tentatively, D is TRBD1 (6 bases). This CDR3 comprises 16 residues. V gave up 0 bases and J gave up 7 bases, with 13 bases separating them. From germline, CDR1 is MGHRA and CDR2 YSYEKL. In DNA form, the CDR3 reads TGCGCCAGCAGCCAAGATGTAGGTCAGGGGAATTCACCCCTCCACTTT. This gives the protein CASSQDVGQGNSPLHF.

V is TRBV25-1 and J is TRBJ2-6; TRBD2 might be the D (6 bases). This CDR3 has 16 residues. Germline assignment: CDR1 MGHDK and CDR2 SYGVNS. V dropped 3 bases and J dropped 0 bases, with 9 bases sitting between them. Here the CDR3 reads CASSDGGSSGANVLTF. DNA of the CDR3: TGTGCCAGCAGTGATGGAGGGAGCTCTGGGGCCAACGTCCTGACTTTC.